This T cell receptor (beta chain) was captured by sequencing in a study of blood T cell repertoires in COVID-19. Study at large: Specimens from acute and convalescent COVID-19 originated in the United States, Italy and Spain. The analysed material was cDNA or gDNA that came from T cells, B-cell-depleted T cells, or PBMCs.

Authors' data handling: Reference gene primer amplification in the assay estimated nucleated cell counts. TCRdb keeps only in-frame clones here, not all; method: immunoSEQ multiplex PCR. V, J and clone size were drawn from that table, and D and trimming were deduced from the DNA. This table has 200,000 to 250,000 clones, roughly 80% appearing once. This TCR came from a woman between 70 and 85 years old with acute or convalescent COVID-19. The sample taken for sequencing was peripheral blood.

The CDR3, as DNA: TGTGCCAGCAGTGACGCGCGGCTGAGGGGCGGGGGGGCCTTTTCGAAGCAGTACTTC. Translated: CASSDARLRGGGAFSKQYF. V is TRBV6-1 and J is TRBJ2-7; TRBD2 matches 9 bases. CDR3 size: 19 residues. The ends lost 3 bases at V and 8 bases at J; junction bases unmatched: 23. CDR1 and CDR2 from the germline V gene are MNHNS and SASEGT.